This T cell receptor beta chain was identified during a study of radiotherapy plus CTLA-4 blockade in lung cancer. At the level of the study: Disease control reached 31%, with objective responses in 15% to 20%. Points from the study as a whole: With interferon-beta, early dynamics of blood T cell clones were reported to best predict response. Among blood TCR repertoires after radiotherapy plus ipilimumab, tumor-derived clones expanded.

TCRdb's table, derived via immunoSEQ multiplex PCR, lists solely in-frame clones and lacks some. The table shows 70,000 to 95,000 clones, with around four fifths occurring only once. Those with chemo-refractory metastatic non-small-cell lung cancer were treated with focal radiation combined with CTLA-4 blockade using ipilimumab. This clone turned up a few times. What it recognizes is unknown. This receptor was taken from a human donor with non-small cell lung cancer that progressed on radiotherapy plus ipilimumab. This material consisted of peripheral blood, taken from a patient treated with radiotherapy plus ipilimumab.

This CDR3 is CAISESTGYGYTF. CDR3 DNA sequence: TGTGCCATCAGTGAGTCGACGGGATATGGCTACACCTTC. The chain recombines TRBV10-3 with TRBJ1-2; D is undetermined. Trimming cost V 0 bases and J 5 bases, with 7 bases left between them. Germline V gene lookup returns CDR1 ENHRY and CDR2 SYGVKD. The CDR3 consists of 13 residues.